These 22 T cell receptor beta chains originate from one sample sequenced in a study of neurological immune-mediated disorders. TCRdb analysed the 5' RACE reads with MiXCR anew, one entry per CDR3 protein. This sample has about 55,000 distinct CDR3 sequences, with more than 3% found just once. Material for sequencing was PBMCs. These TCRs come from a man under 40 with multiple sclerosis.

Ten or more counts support this clonotype. This chain links TRBV9 with TRBJ1-3; D remains ambiguous. The CDR3 consists of 17 residues. The V and J ends lost 6 bases and 0 bases respectively, with 19 bases between them. Looked up from germline, CDR1 is SGDLS and CDR2 is YYNGEE. The CDR3 coding sequence is TGTGCCAGCACCAACTCCCAAAGAGCTTACTCTGGAAACACCATATATTTT. Encoded protein: CASTNSQRAYSGNTIYF. Using reference TRBV9 and TRBJ1-3 for the parts outside the CDR3, the full variable domain is DSGVTQTPKHLITATGQRVTLRCSPRSGDLSVYWYQQSLDQGLQFLIQYYNGEERAKGNILERFSAQQFPDLHSELNLSSLELGDSALYFCASTNSQRAYSGNTIYFGEGSWLTVV.

This clonotype has at least ten counts. The V and J genes are TRBV5-1 and TRBJ2-1, with 10 nucleotides matching TRBD2. The length of the CDR3 is 16 residues. CDR1 is SGHRS and CDR2 is YFSETQ in the germline V gene. Trimming at V came to 0 bases and at J to 6 bases, leaving 6 bases not matched to a gene. The CDR3 bases are TGCGCCAGCAGCTTGGTGTCTAGCGGGGGAGTCAATGAGCAGTTCTTC. Protein sequence: CASSLVSSGGVNEQFF.

This clonotype has a count of ten or more. The V call is TRBV5-1, the J call TRBJ2-3; TRBD1 aligns across 8 bases. Germline V gene lookup returns CDR1 SGHRS and CDR2 YFSETQ. This CDR3 has 13 residues. J was trimmed by 4 bases and V by 5 bases; bases with no gene match: 3. The CDR3: CASSPDRADTQYF. CDR3 nucleotides: TGCGCCAGCAGTCCGGACAGGGCAGATACGCAGTATTTT.

The chain is built from TRBV6-5 and TRBJ1-6; no definite D call. This CDR3 has 13 residues. The ends were cut back, 2 bases at V and 6 bases at J, with 5 bases in the middle. The germline V gene encodes CDR1 MNHEY and CDR2 SVGAGI. CDR3 bases: TGTGCCAGCAGTTACGATTCTAATTCACCCCTCCACTTT. The encoded protein is CASSYDSNSPLHF.

This clonotype was observed many times. This chain joins TRBV12-3 or TRBV12-4 and TRBJ2-7, with 14 bases identical to TRBD2. J gave up 6 bases and V 8 bases, and 12 bases lay outside the gene matches. This CDR3 is 16 amino acids long. CDR3 coding DNA: TGTGCCAGCTCCGTAGGGACTAGCGGGAGTCTGGGCGAGCAGTACTTC. Translating it yields CASSVGTSGSLGEQYF.

This clonotype came up many times. The rearrangement links TRBV20-1 to TRBJ2-3, with D maybe TRBD2 (6 bases). The CDR3 runs to 15 residues. Germline V gene data show CDR1 as DFQATT and CDR2 as SNEGSKA (reference sequence). V lost 5 bases, J lost 1 base, and 16 bases lay in between. The CDR3 DNA follows: TGCAGTGCTGTAACAAGACTAGGCCGCACAGATACGCAGTATTTT. Translated: CSAVTRLGRTDTQYF.

This clonotype came up many times. CDR3 bases: TGCAGTGCTAGGTCCCCCACTGCAGGCTCCTACGAGCAGTACTTC. Translating gives CSARSPTAGSYEQYF. V usage is TRBV20-1 and J usage is TRBJ2-7; D uncertain. V lost 3 bases and J 0 bases, leaving 15 bases between the germline ends. CDR1 and CDR2 from the germline V gene are DFQATT and SNEGSKA (reference sequence). The CDR3 length is 15 residues.

This clonotype was observed many times. The genes are TRBV29-1 and TRBJ2-2; D not certain. V lost 6 bases and J lost 7, with 9 bases in between. The germline V gene encodes CDR1 SQVTM and CDR2 ANQGSEA. The CDR3 length is 11 residues. In nucleotides, the CDR3 is TGCAGCGTCCTTTGGGACGGGGAGCTGTTTTTT. Translation: CSVLWDGELFF.

This clonotype was seen many times. This rearrangement joins TRBV14 to TRBJ2-1; D remains ambiguous. This CDR3 is 12 amino acids long. From germline, CDR1 is SGHDN and CDR2 FVKESK. With 2 bases removed from V and 8 bases from J, the gap between germline ends came to 7 bases. As DNA, the CDR3 is TGTGCCAGCAGCCAAACCCCGGATGAGCAGTTCTTC. This encodes CASSQTPDEQFF.

This clonotype showed up many times. Germline and junction disagree at one end, which may indicate a read error. This chain joins TRBV10-3 and TRBJ1-5; D not certain. The CDR3 loop spans 13 amino acids. Germline V lookup: CDR1 ENHRY, CDR2 SYGVKD. The CDR3 DNA reads TGTGCCATCAAAGAGGGATCGGAGCAGCCCCAGAATTTT. Its translation: CAIKEGSEQPQNF.

Many counts were recorded for this clonotype. The chain recombines TRBV12-3 or TRBV12-4 with TRBJ1-3; D is undetermined. This CDR3 spans 14 amino acids. V dropped 4 bases and J dropped 0 bases, with 7 bases sitting between them. CDR3 amino acids: CASSSTLSGNTIYF. CDR3 DNA: TGTGCCAGCAGTTCCACTCTCTCTGGAAACACCATATATTTT.

There are many counts of this clonotype. J is TRBJ1-5 and V is TRBV27; D is possibly TRBD1 (5 bases). The V gene lost 6 bases and the J gene lost 3 bases, with 12 bases spanning the gap. CDR3 length: 14 amino acids. CDR1 MNHEY and CDR2 SMNVEV come from the germline V gene (reference sequence). The CDR3 reads CASRGRDPNQPQHF. For the CDR3, the DNA is TGTGCCAGCAGGGGCCGGGACCCCAATCAGCCCCAGCATTTT.

This clonotype was counted many times. The chain recombines TRBV6-4 with TRBJ1-1; D uncertain. There are 13 residues in the CDR3. The V end was cut by 3 bases, the J end by 2 bases, with 7 bases between. Germline CDR1 and CDR2: MRHNA and SNTAGT. The CDR3 coding sequence is TGTGCCAGCAGTGAAAGGAAAAACACTGAAGCTTTCTTT. Encoded protein: CASSERKNTEAFF.

This clonotype was found many times. CDR3 sequence (DNA): TGTGCCAGCAGTTCCGGGACTAGCGGCTACGAGCAGTACTTC. Translating gives CASSSGTSGYEQYF. The chain employs TRBV6-5 and TRBJ2-7; 11 nucleotides match TRBD2. This CDR3 spans 14 amino acids. CDR1 and CDR2 from the germline V gene are MNHEY and SVGAGI. The J segment lost 3 bases and the V segment lost 4 bases, leaving 2 bases of the junction unmatched.

This clonotype has ten or more counts. This chain joins TRBV4-1 and TRBJ2-2; the match to TRBD1 covers 9 bases. J was trimmed by 3 bases and V by 5 bases; bases with no gene match: 16. This CDR3 contains 19 residues. Looked up from germline, CDR1 is MGHRA and CDR2 is YSYEKL. The CDR3: CASSSGPGQGSWDTGELFF. The CDR3 DNA follows: TGCGCCAGCAGCTCGGGTCCGGGACAGGGAAGCTGGGACACCGGGGAGCTGTTTTTT.

The rearrangement links TRBV10-2 to TRBJ1-2, with TRBD1 as a possible D gene (5 bases). Trimming stripped 4 bases from V and 7 bases from J, with 22 bases between. CDR3 size: 16 residues. CDR1 and CDR2 (germline): WSHSY, SAAADI. The CDR3 bases are TGCGCCAGCAGTGTGGCCAGGGTCAAAGCCCCCGGTGGCTACACCTTC. Encoded protein: CASSVARVKAPGGYTF.

This clonotype was seen at least ten times. This sequence joins TRBV5-1 and TRBJ2-5, with D possibly called TRBD1 or TRBD2 (6 bases each). This CDR3 comprises 17 residues. Trimming removed 5 bases at V and 4 bases at J, with 24 bases between. Per the germline V gene, CDR1 is SGHRS and CDR2 is YFSETQ. The CDR3 DNA follows: TGCGCCAGCAGTTCGGATGGAGGGGCGGGACATTCAGAGACCCAGTACTTC. This translates into CASSSDGGAGHSETQYF. The whole variable domain, remainder taken from reference TRBV5-1 and TRBJ2-5, is KAGVTQTPRYLIKTRGQQVTLSCSPISGHRSVSWYQQTPGQGLQFLFEYFSETQRNKGNFPGRFSGRQFSNSRSEMNVSTLELGDSALYLCASSSDGGAGHSETQYFGPGTRLLVL.

This clonotype has at least ten counts. The V gene is TRBV7-2, the J gene TRBJ2-7; 7 bases match TRBD2. Trimming took 3 bases from V and 0 from J; bases not matched to a gene: 5. This CDR3 is 15 amino acids long. Germline CDR1 is SGHTA and CDR2 is FQGNSA. The CDR3 loop is CASSFDGGSSYEQYF. The DNA of the CDR3 is TGTGCCAGCAGCTTTGACGGGGGGAGCTCCTACGAGCAGTACTTC. The full variable domain, in which reference TRBV7-2 and TRBJ2-7 provide the parts outside the CDR3, is GAGVSQSPSNKVTEKGKDVELRCDPISGHTALYWYRQSLGQGLEFLIYFQGNSAPDKSGLPSDRFSAERTGGSVSTLTIQRTQQEDSAVYLCASSFDGGSSYEQYFGPGTRLTVT.

This clonotype was seen repeatedly, ten times or more. The chain employs TRBV5-1 and TRBJ2-5; D is undetermined. This CDR3 spans 16 amino acids. Per germline, CDR1 SGHRS and CDR2 YFSETQ. V lost 4 bases, J lost 2 bases, and 18 bases lay in between. In DNA, the CDR3 is TGCGCCAGCAGCCAGTACGGAAGACGTGTTCAAGAGACCCAGTACTTC. Its translation is CASSQYGRRVQETQYF.

This clonotype was counted many times. At one end the junction does not follow the germline gene, possibly because of a read error. The chain recombines TRBV28 with TRBJ1-5; D remains ambiguous. There are 13 residues in the CDR3. Looked up from germline, CDR1 is MDHEN and CDR2 is SYDVKM. CDR3 region: CASSFNLNQPQNF. Here the CDR3 DNA reads TGTGCCAGCAGTTTTAATCTCAATCAGCCCCAGAATTTT.

In its sample, this clonotype was seen many times. The chain recombines TRBV4-2 with TRBJ2-1, with 11 bases lining up with TRBD1. The V gene's germline CDR1 is LGHNA and CDR2 YNFKEQ. CDR3 size: 15 residues. V shed 1 base, J shed 5 bases, and the junction held 1 base outside the gene matches. The CDR3 reads CASSQGTGGHNEQFF. The DNA of the CDR3 is TGTGCCAGCAGCCAAGGGACAGGGGGCCACAATGAGCAGTTCTTC.

The sample holds many counts of this clonotype. V is TRBV5-1 and J is TRBJ2-2; a weak D match, TRBD2 (5 bases). Germline values: CDR1 SGHRS, CDR2 YFSETQ. The V end was cut by 0 bases, the J end by 4 bases, with 10 bases between. The length of the CDR3 is 15 residues. Here the CDR3 reads CASSLAGIGTGELFF. In DNA, the CDR3 is TGCGCCAGCAGCTTGGCGGGGATTGGCACCGGGGAGCTGTTTTTT.